The T cell receptor (beta chain) under discussion was sequenced for a study of shared clonotypes between healthy human individuals (dated by TCRdb to 2020 to 2021). At the level of the whole study: A few men and a couple of women, aged 18 to 49 years, made up the cohort. Each donor's leukapheresis produced roughly between roughly 0.9 and 9 billion PBMCs. The study deeply sequenced blood TCR repertoires of about 5 healthy adults to estimate repertoire size and the extent of clonotype sharing between individuals. For each donor, CD4 naive and CD4 memory were each given three plates, CD8 naive was given two plates, and CD8 memory was given one plate. Libraries were prepared and TCR repertoires were sequenced by different laboratories using diverse techniques, in order to increase sequencing depth and limit assay-specific biases.

Comment on this clone: No antigen is known for it. No much larger clone is present one base from it, and per-base qualities are unavailable.

The paper's findings and limits, for the study overall: Based on pairwise subsampling, the degree of clonotype sharing among donors was expected to be affected by sequencing depth. Sampling was restricted to blood, and TCR repertoires in tissues likely differ from the TCR repertoires found in blood. Even with the large sequencing depth, rarefaction of the sorted-subset datasets indicated that sequencing was incomplete. Approximately 5% of naive CD4, 3.5% of naive CD8, approximately 2% of memory CD4, and 0.35% to 0.5% of memory CD8 clonotypes were shared across a few donors. Because the study included a small number of donors, the genetic and exposure-history diversity represented was limited. Compared with non-shared clonotypes, the clonotypes found in all four sorted-subset donors had higher generation probabilities. Naive subsets generally had larger estimated clonotype richness than memory subsets did.

In the germline V gene, CDR1 corresponds to SNHLY and CDR2 to FYNNEI. CDR3 length: 12 amino acids, cysteine to phenylalanine. Just the 36-base CDR3 DNA is kept, in frame starting at base 1. V loses 5 bases, J loses 5 bases, and the germline ends lie 10 bases apart. Using the deep immunoSEQ assay, TCR CDR3 regions were amplified from genomic DNA by multiplex PCR. Extracted genomic DNA from each cell subset was distributed evenly across all wells of several immunoSEQ 96-well plates, and each plate was treated as a replicate. For sorted subsets, around 0.2 ug of genomic DNA, equivalent to around 30,000 T cell genomes, went into each replicate PCR. Purified libraries were measured with a Qubit 3.0 fluorometer, size-checked on a Bioanalyzer 2100, and measured again with the KAPA Library Quantification kit. Every immunoSEQ 96-well plate was sequenced on a separate single-read 150-cycle Illumina NextSeq 550 flow cell. As for the authors' bioinformatics: Because the immunoSEQ output included only junctional sequences and no quality scores, the filtering could not be the same as the filtering used for full-length reads. Sequences were annotated with PyIR, a Python wrapper for IgBLAST v1.9, using IMGT germline references to assign V/J genes and CDR3. Reads were filtered out if the reads had weak V/J assignments (E-value above 1e-6), no CDR3, stop codons, out-of-frame junctions, or ambiguous translated residues. A V3J clonotype was defined by an identical inferred V gene, J gene, and CDR3 amino acid sequence. To compute the percentage overlap between repertoires, the number of shared unique clonotypes was divided by the size of the smaller repertoire. Repertoire richness was assessed with RTK rarefaction, the Chao1 estimator, and Recon v2.1 estimates of unobserved clonotypes. OLGA was used to compute generation probabilities for all TCRbeta clonotypes that the gDNA method yielded from a handful of donors. The table comes from immuneACCESS by way of TCRdb, which keeps in-frame sequences with V and J called. Part of the clones is missing from these tables; in studies checked, under half for an unresolved V gene and the rest for unknown reasons. V, J and clone size derive from that table, while D and trimming were established from the DNA sequence. The sample has over a million clones on record, about 80% of them singletons. The ten largest clones take up roughly 0.62% of the sample.

The donors were healthy, HIV-negative adults who had no recently reported acute infections or vaccinations. Every donor was a Caucasian adult residing in Nashville, Tennessee, USA. CD4+ T cells were enriched by magnetic negative selection; naive cells were then positively selected on CD45RA, and the negative fraction formed the memory subset. Blood was obtained by leukapheresis, after which PBMCs were separated by Ficoll-Histopaque density gradient centrifugation and cryopreserved in liquid nitrogen vapor phase. Analytical flow cytometry was used to check the purity and quantity of each magnetically sorted T cell population. Each sorted fraction had its genomic DNA isolated and then quantified by UV absorbance on a Nanodrop 2000c.

The material sequenced was memory CD4+ T cells from PBMCs. The cell subset or site label for this specimen denotes: CD45RA-negative fraction. The sequence derives from a young man in good health. Some clones in this sample may be carry-over from other donors' samples. The chain is assembled from TRBV2 and TRBJ2-7; perhaps TRBD2 is the D gene, with 5 bases matching. The CDR3 reads CASSRGSHEQYF. At the DNA level, the sequence is TGTGCCAGCAGTAGAGGGAGCCACGAGCAGTACTTC.